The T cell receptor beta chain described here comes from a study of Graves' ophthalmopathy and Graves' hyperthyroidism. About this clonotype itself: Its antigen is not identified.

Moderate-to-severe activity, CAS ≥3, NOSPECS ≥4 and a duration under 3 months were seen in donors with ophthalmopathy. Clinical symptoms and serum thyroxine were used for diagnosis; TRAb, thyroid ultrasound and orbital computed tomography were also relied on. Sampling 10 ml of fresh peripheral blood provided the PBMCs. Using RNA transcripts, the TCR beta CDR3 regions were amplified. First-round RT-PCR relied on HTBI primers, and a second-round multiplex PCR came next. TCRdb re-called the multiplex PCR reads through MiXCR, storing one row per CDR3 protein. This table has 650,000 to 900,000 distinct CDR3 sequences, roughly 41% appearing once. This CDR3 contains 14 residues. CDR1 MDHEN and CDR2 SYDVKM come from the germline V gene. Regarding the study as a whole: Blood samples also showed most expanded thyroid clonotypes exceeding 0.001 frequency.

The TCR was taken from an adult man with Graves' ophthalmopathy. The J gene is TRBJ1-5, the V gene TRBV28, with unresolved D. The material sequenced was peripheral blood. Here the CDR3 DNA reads TGTGCGCATAGCGGGATGGCGCCTAATCAGCCCCAGCATTTT. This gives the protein CAHSGMAPNQPQHF.